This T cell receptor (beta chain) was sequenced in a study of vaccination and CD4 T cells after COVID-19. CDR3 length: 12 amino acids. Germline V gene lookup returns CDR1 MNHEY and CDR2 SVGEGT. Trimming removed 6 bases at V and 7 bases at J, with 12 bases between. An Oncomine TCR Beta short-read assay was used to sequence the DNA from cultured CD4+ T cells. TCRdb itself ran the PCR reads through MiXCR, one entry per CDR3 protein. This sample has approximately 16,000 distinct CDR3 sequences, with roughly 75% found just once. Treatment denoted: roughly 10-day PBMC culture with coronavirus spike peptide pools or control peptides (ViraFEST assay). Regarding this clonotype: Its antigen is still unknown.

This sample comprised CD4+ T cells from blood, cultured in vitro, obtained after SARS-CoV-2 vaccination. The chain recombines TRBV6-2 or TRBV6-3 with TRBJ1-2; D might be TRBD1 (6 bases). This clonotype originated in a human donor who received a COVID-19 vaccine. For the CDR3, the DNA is TGTGCCAGCAGGATATTAGGGGGTGGCTACACCTTC. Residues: CASRILGGGYTF.